This T cell receptor beta chain appears in the sequencing data of a study of blood T cells in healthy people across ages (dated by TCRdb to 2015 to 2017). With regard to the full study: In model experiments, template switching captured about one uniquely barcoded TCR beta cDNA molecule for every two T cells. Using deep sequencing normalized with unique cDNA molecular identifiers, the study measured how TCR beta repertoire diversity changes with age. Four age groups were formed from the donors: young (average about 15 years), middle-aged (approximately 39), aged (under 70) and long-lived (about 80). To avoid experimental bias, donors of different ages were distributed randomly across sequencing lanes. The study analyzed two additional independent replicas of 1 million unique cDNA reads from the same blood draw for two donors, one aged 18 to 30 and one aged 80 or older. Summary of the overall study and its limitations: Since profiling was done on bulk unsorted PBMCs, naive and antigen-experienced compartments could not be conclusively compared. Because the CMV infection status of the donors was unknown, age-related changes in expanded clonotypes may potentially have been confounded. The long-lived group showed more naive CD4+ T cells, fewer expanded clones and increased TCR diversity than the aged group, suggesting age selection. Total diversity estimates from one million sequenced T cells were considered lower bounds and underestimates. There was a strong correlation between observed TCR beta diversity and the percentage of naive T cells measured by flow cytometry. Observed TCR beta diversity per million T cells fell roughly linearly with age, and a significant reduction was already apparent by age roughly 40.

From the cysteine up to the phenylalanine, the CDR3 has a length of 16 residues. The read is trimmed to its CDR3 DNA, 48 bases read in frame from base 1. Per the germline V gene (reference sequence), LGHDT is the CDR1 and YNNKEL is the CDR2. Preparation of the library involved 5' RACE. The instrument given in TCRdb is Illumina HiSeq 2500. A second 7 to 11 cycle PCR used a sample-barcoded 5' primer and a J-beta primer mix. Each TCR beta cDNA molecule received a unique molecular identifier from a template-switch 5' adaptor carrying 12 random nucleotides. Each sample yielded at least 3 million CDR3-containing paired-end reads. First-strand cDNA was synthesized from all RNA with the Mint cDNA synthesis kit, primed by a TRBC-specific oligonucleotide. All cDNA was treated with uracil-DNA glycosylase and then went through a first 18-cycle PCR with the universal primers M1SS and BC2_uni_R. The authors' pipeline ran thus. Each sample was normalized by randomly selecting 1 million high-quality reads, each carrying a distinct molecular identifier. Instead of being binned into consensus sequences, reads with shared molecular identifiers were discarded. MiTCR, run with a Q25 quality threshold and the strictest error-elimination algorithm, handled CDR3 identification, clonotype clustering and error correction. Lower-bound total TCR beta diversity was estimated with a nonparametric unseen species model using Euler transformation. TCRdb took the public reads, trimmed them with fastp at Q25, ran MiXCR for clone calling and kept in-frame beta chains. Rows merge per CDR3 protein into single entries with the most common DNA and genes. The V and J calls follow TCRdb's processing rather than the paper's. The sample table contains 270,000 or so distinct CDR3 sequences; only one count was recorded for around 27% of them. In total, the top ten clones hold 29% of the sample.

Turning to this clonotype: Its antigen has not been determined. At one end the junction does not follow the germline gene, possibly because of a read error.

The donors were roughly 39 Caucasian individuals from Russia, aged about 6 to 100 years, who were systemically healthy. Each donor gave approximately 9.3 milliliters of peripheral blood, collected into EDTA-treated Vacutainer tubes. Ficoll-Paque density-gradient centrifugation was used to isolate PBMCs, with at least 6 million per sample. Total RNA was extracted from PBMCs with Trizol reagent, with at least 5.5 micrograms obtained per sample. For every donor, flow cytometry on a PBMC aliquot measured the percentage of naive CD45RAhigh/CD27high T cells. Sequenced sample: blood. The rearranged chain carries TRBV3-1 and TRBJ1-2; the D region possibly corresponds to TRBD1 (6 bases align). This sequence was found in a woman aged 70-85 years in good health. The CDR3 is CASSQYRDTNNYGCTF. The sequenced DNA: TGTGCCAGCAGCCAATACCGGGACACCAATAACTATGGCTGCACCTTC.